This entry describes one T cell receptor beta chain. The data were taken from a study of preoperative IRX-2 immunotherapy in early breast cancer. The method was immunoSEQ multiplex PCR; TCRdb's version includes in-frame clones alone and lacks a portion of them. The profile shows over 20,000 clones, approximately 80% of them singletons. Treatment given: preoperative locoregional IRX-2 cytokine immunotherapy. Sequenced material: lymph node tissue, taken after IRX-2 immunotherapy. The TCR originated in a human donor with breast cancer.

This CDR3 is CASKETSNQPQHF. The CDR3 DNA is TGTGCCAGCAAGGAGACTAGCAATCAGCCCCAGCATTTT. The gene calls are TRBV6-8 and TRBJ1-5, with no clear D. The CDR3 runs to 13 residues. V gave up 7 bases and J gave up 0 bases, with 7 bases separating them. CDR1 and CDR2 (germline): MNHGY, SAAAGT.